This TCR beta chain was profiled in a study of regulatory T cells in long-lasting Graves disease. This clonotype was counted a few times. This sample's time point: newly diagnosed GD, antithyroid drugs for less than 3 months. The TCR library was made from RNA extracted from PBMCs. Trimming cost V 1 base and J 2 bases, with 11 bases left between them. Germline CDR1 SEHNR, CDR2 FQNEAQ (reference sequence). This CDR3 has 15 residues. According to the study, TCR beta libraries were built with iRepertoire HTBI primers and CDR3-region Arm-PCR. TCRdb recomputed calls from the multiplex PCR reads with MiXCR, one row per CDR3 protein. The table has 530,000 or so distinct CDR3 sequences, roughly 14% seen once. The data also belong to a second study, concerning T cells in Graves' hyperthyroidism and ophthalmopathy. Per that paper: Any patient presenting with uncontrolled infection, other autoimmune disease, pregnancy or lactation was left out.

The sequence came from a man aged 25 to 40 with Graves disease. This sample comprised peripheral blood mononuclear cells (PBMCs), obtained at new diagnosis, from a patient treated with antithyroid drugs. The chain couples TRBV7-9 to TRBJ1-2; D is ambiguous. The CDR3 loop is CASSLGGRRNYGYTF. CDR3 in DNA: TGTGCCAGCAGCTTAGGTGGCCGAAGAAACTATGGCTACACCTTC. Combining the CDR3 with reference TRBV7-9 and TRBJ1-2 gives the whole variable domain DTGVSQNPRHKITKRGQNVTFRCDPISEHNRLYWYRQTLGQGPEFLTYFQNEAQLEKSRLLSDRFSAERPKGSFSTLEIQRTEQGDSAMYLCASSLGGRRNYGYTFGSGTRLTVV.